The clone carrying this T cell receptor (beta chain) was seen only a few times. Researchers attached unique molecular identifiers to individual cDNA molecules. TCRdb independently ran MiXCR on the 5' RACE reads; one entry per CDR3 protein. The sample lists roughly 75,000 distinct CDR3 sequences, over 9% occurring once. This record comes from a study of early T cells in non-severe SARS-CoV-2 infection. Germline V gives CDR1 MNHEY, CDR2 SVGEGT. CDR3 size: 14 residues. The germline V and J ends were trimmed by 5 bases and 6 bases, with 16 bases remaining between them. The sequence was collected from an adult who was a healthcare worker with PCR-confirmed SARS-CoV-2 infection or an uninfected control (not recorded which). The gene calls are TRBV6-2 or TRBV6-3 and TRBJ2-5; D may be TRBD2 (6 bases). The specimen was whole blood. The CDR3 bases are TGTGCCAGCAGTGACCCGTCACTAGCCAAGACCCAGTACTTC. This gives the protein CASSDPSLAKTQYF.